The present entry profiles one T cell receptor (beta chain) with its context. Antigen: not known. These data originate in a study of T cell responses to AZD1222 COVID-19 vaccine. Across the whole study: Pooled together were second doses at about 4 or about 12 weeks.

Germline V gene lookup returns CDR1 KGHDR and CDR2 SFDVKD. This CDR3 has 16 residues. Trimming stripped 0 bases from V and 8 bases from J, with 16 bases between. Using immunoSEQ multiplex PCR, the repertoire was profiled, and TCRdb retains in-frame clones only, with some absent. The table has about 86,000 clones, 70% to 80% seen once. Study findings and constraints: Donors were mostly white British, more females; clonal diversity possibly underestimated. Sampling that yielded the repertoires occurred only after the peak T cell response. CD4 TCRs linked to vaccination spanned spike, dominating at 160-218 and 743-854.

This chain links TRBV24-1 with TRBJ2-1; D unclear. The sample consisted of peripheral blood, taken on day 0 of AZD1222 vaccination. The origin of this receptor is an adult in good health. The CDR3 loop reads CATSDLRPSVGYEQFF. The CDR3 DNA reads TGTGCCACCAGTGATTTGAGGCCCTCTGTGGGATATGAGCAGTTCTTC.